One and the same sample provided the 10 T cell receptor beta chains below, sequenced in a study of Ad26.COV2.S vaccination and SARS-CoV-2 variants. The treatment was: around 19 received Ad26.COV2.S at low or high dose, single or two shots; a few received placebo; per-sample allocation not given. Day 63 following the first vaccine or placebo injection was when the samples were taken. Assay: immunoSEQ multiplex PCR; the TCRdb copy retains only in-frame clones and omits some. The table has hundreds of thousands of clones, around 86% seen once. The specimen comprised peripheral blood, sampled in a trial of Ad26.COV2.S vaccine versus placebo. These receptors were collected from a person between 18 and 59 years old who received the Ad26.COV2.S COVID-19 vaccine or a placebo.

The V call is TRBV7-3, the J call TRBJ2-1; 13 nucleotides line up with TRBD2. The CDR3 has 14 amino acids. V gave up 3 bases and J gave up 9 bases; unmatched junction bases: 2. The germline V gene has CDR1 SGHTA and CDR2 FQGTGA. The CDR3: CASSLGLAGFEQFF. CDR3 bases: TGTGCCAGCAGCTTGGGACTAGCGGGGTTTGAGCAGTTCTTC. Drawing the rest from reference TRBV7-3 and TRBJ2-1, the complete variable domain is GAGVSQTPSNKVTEKGKYVELRCDPISGHTALYWYRQSLGQGPEFLIYFQGTGAADDSGLPNDRFFAVRPEGSVSTLKIQRTERGDSAVYLCASSLGLAGFEQFFGPGTRLTVL.

The chain recombines TRBV19 with TRBJ2-3; tentatively, D is TRBD2 (6 bases). CDR1 is LNHDA, CDR2 SQIVND, per germline (reference sequence). The CDR3 is 14 residues long. The ends were cut back, 8 bases at V and 0 bases at J, with 12 bases in the middle. DNA for the CDR3: TGTGCCAGTTCTAGCGAAACTAGCACAGATACGCAGTATTTT. Translating gives CASSSETSTDTQYF.

The J gene is TRBJ2-3, the V gene TRBV5-6, with D tentatively TRBD1 or TRBD2 (6 bases each). Trimming took 4 bases from V and 0 from J, leaving 12 bases between them. Germline V gives CDR1 SGHDT, CDR2 YYEEEE. The CDR3 is made up of 15 amino acids. CDR3 sequence: CASSVRGPSTDTQYF. DNA of the CDR3: TGTGCCAGCAGCGTACGGGGGCCTAGCACAGATACGCAGTATTTT.

The genes are TRBV19 and TRBJ2-3; TRBD1 matches 8 bases. After removal of 4 bases from V and 2 bases from J, the junction contained 11 bases not matched to a gene. In germline, CDR1 is LNHDA, CDR2 SQIVND (reference sequence). The length of the CDR3 is 17 residues. CDR3 loop: CASSTGTGVGYTDTQYF. DNA for the CDR3: TGTGCCAGTAGTACCGGGACAGGTGTGGGGTACACAGATACGCAGTATTTT.

The chain employs TRBV27 and TRBJ1-5; D gene uncertain. V was clipped by 2 bases and J by 9 bases, with 20 bases between them. Germline V gives CDR1 MNHEY, CDR2 SMNVEV (reference sequence). The CDR3 is 16 amino acids. Here the CDR3 reads CASSLEGDPASRPQHF. Here the CDR3 DNA reads TGTGCCAGCAGTTTAGAGGGAGACCCCGCTAGTCGGCCCCAGCATTTT.

DNA of the CDR3: TGCGCCAGCAGCTCGGGACAGGCTATCTCCTACGAGCAGTACTTC. It is translated as CASSSGQAISYEQYF. The chain recombines TRBV5-1 with TRBJ2-7, with 8 positions matching TRBD1. With V trimmed by 3 bases and J by 0 bases, 5 bases remained unmatched. The CDR3 spans 15 residues. Germline CDR1 SGHRS, CDR2 YFSETQ.

The sample holds a few counts of this clone. The V and J genes are TRBV27 and TRBJ1-2; maybe TRBD1 (6 bases). CDR1 and CDR2 from the germline V gene are MNHEY and SMNVEV (reference sequence). The ends were cut back, 4 bases at V and 11 bases at J, with 11 bases in the middle. There are 11 residues in the CDR3. CDR3 protein: CASSSRGLYTF. The DNA of the CDR3 is TGTGCCAGCAGTTCCCGGGGGCTATACACCTTC.

J is TRBJ1-1 and V is TRBV4-1; tentatively, D is TRBD1 (5 bases). Germline-derived CDR1 and CDR2 are MGHRA and YSYEKL. This CDR3 contains 15 residues. V shed 0 bases and J shed 4 bases, with 12 bases lying between them. The CDR3 DNA sequence: TGCGCCAGCAGCCAAGATCGGGGCCCTTTCACTGAAGCTTTCTTT. Its translation is CASSQDRGPFTEAFF.

This rearrangement joins TRBV30 to TRBJ1-2; 7 bases line up with TRBD1. The CDR3 is 13 residues long. Germline assignment: CDR1 GTSNPN and CDR2 SVGIG (reference sequence). The ends lost 3 bases at V and 8 bases at J; junction bases unmatched: 9. CDR3 nucleotides: TGTGCCTGGAGCGGTACAGGGGTAGGAGGCTACACCTTC. This encodes CAWSGTGVGGYTF.

The chain combines TRBV19 with TRBJ2-5, with D possibly TRBD1 on 6 matching bases. CDR1 and CDR2 from the germline V gene are LNHDA and SQIVND (reference sequence). Trimming removed 1 base at V and 4 bases at J, with 16 bases between. The CDR3 length is 16 residues. The CDR3 here is CASSIALWGRLETQYF. CDR3 DNA sequence: TGTGCCAGTAGTATAGCCCTTTGGGGGCGGCTAGAGACCCAGTACTTC.